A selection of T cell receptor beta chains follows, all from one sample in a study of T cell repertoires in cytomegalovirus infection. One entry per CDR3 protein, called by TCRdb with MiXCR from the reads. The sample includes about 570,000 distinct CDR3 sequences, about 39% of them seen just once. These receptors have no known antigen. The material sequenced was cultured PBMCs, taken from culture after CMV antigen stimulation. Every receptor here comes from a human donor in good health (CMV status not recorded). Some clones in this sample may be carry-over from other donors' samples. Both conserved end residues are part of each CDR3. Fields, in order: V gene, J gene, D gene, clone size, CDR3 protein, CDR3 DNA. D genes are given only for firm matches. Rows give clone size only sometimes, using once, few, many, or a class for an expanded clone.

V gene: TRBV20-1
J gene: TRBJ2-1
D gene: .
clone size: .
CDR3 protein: CSARSPGAADEQFF
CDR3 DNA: TGCAGTGCTAGATCTCCGGGGGCTGCCGATGAGCAGTTCTTC

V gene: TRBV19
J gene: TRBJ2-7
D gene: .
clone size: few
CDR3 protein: CASSIDQRGFEQYF
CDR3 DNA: TGTGCCAGTAGTATAGATCAACGGGGTTTCGAGCAGTACTTC

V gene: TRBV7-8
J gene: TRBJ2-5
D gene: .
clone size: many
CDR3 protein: CASSLVQVGRETQYF
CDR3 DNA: TGTGCCAGCAGCTTAGTACAGGTCGGGCGAGAGACCCAGTACTTC

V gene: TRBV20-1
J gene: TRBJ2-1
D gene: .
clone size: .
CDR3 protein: CSAASGGAVYNEQFF
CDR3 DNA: TGCAGTGCTGCCAGTGGAGGGGCAGTGTACAATGAGCAGTTCTTC

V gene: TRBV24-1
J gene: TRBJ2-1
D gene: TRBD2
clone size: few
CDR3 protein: CATSDLRAGIYNEQFF
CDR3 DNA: TGTGCCACCAGTGACCTCCGAGCGGGAATCTACAATGAGCAGTTCTTC

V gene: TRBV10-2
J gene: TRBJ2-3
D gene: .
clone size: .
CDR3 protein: CASSETDAIPDTQYF
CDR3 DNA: TGCGCCAGCAGTGAGACCGACGCGATTCCAGATACGCAGTATTTT

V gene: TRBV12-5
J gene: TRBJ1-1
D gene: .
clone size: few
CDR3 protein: CASGLVLDRIPEAFF
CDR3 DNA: TGTGCTAGTGGTTTGGTCCTAGACAGGATACCTGAAGCTTTCTTT

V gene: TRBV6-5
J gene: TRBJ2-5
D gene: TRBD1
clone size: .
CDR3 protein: CASSRTGGKGTQYF
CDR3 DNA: TGTGCCAGCAGTCGGACAGGGGGAAAGGGGACCCAGTACTTC

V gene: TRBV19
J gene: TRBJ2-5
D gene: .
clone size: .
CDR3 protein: CASSGGAEETQYF
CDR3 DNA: TGTGCCAGTAGTGGAGGTGCTGAGGAGACCCAGTACTTC

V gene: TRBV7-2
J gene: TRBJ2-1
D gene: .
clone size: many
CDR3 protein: CASSLSRGSYNEQFF
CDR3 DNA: TGTGCCAGCAGCTTAAGTCGGGGATCCTACAATGAGCAGTTCTTC

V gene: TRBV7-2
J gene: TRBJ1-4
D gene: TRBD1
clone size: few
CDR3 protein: CASSLAGQGDEKLFF
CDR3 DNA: TGTGCCAGCAGCTTAGCCGGACAGGGGGACGAAAAACTGTTTTTT

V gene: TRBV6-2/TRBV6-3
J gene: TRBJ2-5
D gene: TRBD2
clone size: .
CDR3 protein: CASSYSTAGLAGSETQYF
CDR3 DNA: TGTGCCAGCAGTTACTCGACAGCAGGACTAGCGGGATCTGAGACCCAGTACTTC

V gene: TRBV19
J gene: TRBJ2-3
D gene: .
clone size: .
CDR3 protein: CASSPPYLTVTDTQYF
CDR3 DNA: TGTGCCAGTAGTCCCCCCTACTTGACGGTCACAGATACGCAGTATTTT

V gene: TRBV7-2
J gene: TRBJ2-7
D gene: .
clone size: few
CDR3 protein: CASSFLTEQYF
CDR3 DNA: TGTGCCAGCAGCTTCCTTACCGAGCAGTACTTC

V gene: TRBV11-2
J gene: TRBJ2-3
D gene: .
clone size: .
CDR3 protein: CASSGLADTQYF
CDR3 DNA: TGTGCCAGCAGCGGCCTGGCAGATACGCAGTATTTT

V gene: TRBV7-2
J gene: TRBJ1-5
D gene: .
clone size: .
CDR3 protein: CASSRRVSNQPQHF
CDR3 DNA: TGTGCCAGCAGCCGACGAGTTAGCAATCAGCCCCAGCATTTT

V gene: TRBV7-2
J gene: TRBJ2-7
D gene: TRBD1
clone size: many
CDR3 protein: CASSRRDRAYEQYF
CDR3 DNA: TGTGCCAGCAGCCGCCGGGACAGAGCCTACGAGCAGTACTTC

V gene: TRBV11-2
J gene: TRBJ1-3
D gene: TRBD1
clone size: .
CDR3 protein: CASSPGQGTSGNTIYF
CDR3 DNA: TGTGCCAGCAGCCCCGGACAGGGAACCTCTGGAAACACCATATATTTT

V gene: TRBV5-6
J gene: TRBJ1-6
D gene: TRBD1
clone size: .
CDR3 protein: CASSLVGQGSSPLHF
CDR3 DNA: TGTGCCAGCAGCTTGGTGGGACAGGGGAGTTCACCCCTCCACTTT

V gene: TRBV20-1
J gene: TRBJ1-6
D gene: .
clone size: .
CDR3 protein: CSARDIQEYSPLHF
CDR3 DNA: TGCAGTGCTAGAGATATACAGGAGTACTCACCCCTCCACTTT

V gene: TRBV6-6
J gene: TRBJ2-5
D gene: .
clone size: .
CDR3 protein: CATETPGAQETQYF
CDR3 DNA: TGTGCCACTGAAACCCCCGGGGCCCAAGAGACCCAGTACTTC

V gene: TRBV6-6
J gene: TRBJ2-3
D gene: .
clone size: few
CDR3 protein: CASSDEIFSTDTQYF
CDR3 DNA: TGTGCCAGCAGTGACGAAATCTTTTCCACAGATACGCAGTATTTT

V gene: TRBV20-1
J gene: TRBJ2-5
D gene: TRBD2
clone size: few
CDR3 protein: CSASEKRGPETQYF
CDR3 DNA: TGCAGTGCTAGCGAAAAGCGGGGGCCAGAGACCCAGTACTTC

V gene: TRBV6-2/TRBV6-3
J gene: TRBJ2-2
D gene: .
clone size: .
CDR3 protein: CASSSGNAGELFF
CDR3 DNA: TGTGCCAGCAGTTCCGGGAACGCCGGGGAGCTGTTTTTT

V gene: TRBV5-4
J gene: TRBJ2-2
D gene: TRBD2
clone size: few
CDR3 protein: CASSSSGRETGELFF
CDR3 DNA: TGTGCCAGCAGCTCTAGCGGGAGAGAGACCGGGGAGCTGTTTTTT

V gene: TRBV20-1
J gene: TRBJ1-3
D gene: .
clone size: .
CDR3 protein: CSASLRSSGNTIYF
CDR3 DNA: TGCAGTGCTAGTCTTCGCTCCTCTGGAAACACCATATATTTT

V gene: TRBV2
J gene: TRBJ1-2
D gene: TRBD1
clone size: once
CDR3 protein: CASVGQGPFGYTF
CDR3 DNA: TGTGCCAGTGTCGGACAGGGGCCATTTGGCTACACCTTC

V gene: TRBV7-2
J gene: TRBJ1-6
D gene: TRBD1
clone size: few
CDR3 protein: CASRSGTGATSYNSPLHF
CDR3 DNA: TGTGCCAGCAGGTCCGGGACAGGGGCTACGTCCTATAATTCACCCCTCCACTTT

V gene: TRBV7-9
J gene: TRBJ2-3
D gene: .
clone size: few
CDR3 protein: CASSQQGTDTQYF
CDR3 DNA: TGTGCCAGCAGCCAGCAGGGCACAGATACGCAGTATTTT

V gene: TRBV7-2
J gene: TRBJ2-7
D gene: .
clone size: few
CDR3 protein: CASSPPRRPYEQYF
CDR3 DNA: TGTGCCAGCAGCCCCCCCAGGAGACCCTACGAGCAGTACTTC

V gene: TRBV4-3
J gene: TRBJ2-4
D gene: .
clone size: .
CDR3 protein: CASSWEAKNIQYF
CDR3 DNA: TGCGCCAGCAGCTGGGAGGCCAAAAACATTCAGTACTTC

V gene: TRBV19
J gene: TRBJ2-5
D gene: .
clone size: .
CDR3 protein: CASSPLEVSDQETQYF
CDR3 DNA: TGTGCCAGTAGTCCCCTAGAGGTCAGCGACCAAGAGACCCAGTACTTC

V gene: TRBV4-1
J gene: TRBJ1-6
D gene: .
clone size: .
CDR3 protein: CASSQREGPSPLHF
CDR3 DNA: TGTGCCAGCAGCCAACGAGAGGGGCCCTCACCCCTCCACTTT

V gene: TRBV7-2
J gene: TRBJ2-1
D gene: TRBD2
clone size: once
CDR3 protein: CASSLSSGESSYNEQFF
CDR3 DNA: TGTGCCAGCAGCTTATCGAGCGGGGAAAGCTCCTACAATGAGCAGTTCTTC

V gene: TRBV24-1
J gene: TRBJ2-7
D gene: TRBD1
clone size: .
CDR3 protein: CATSIPGQGPYEQYF
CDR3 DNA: TGTGCCACCAGCATACCGGGACAGGGACCCTACGAGCAGTACTTC

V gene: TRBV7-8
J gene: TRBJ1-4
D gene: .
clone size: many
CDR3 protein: CASKWGGDEKLFF
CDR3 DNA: TGTGCCTCCAAGTGGGGGGGAGACGAAAAACTGTTTTTT

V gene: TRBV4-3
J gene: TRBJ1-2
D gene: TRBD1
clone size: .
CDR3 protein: CASSQSIWDRGSYGYTF
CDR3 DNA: TGCGCCAGCAGCCAGTCCATTTGGGACAGGGGGTCCTATGGCTACACCTTC

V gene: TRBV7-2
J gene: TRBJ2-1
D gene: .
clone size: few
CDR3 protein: CASSLGSVDEQFF
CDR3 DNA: TGTGCCAGCAGCTTAGGATCTGTGGATGAGCAGTTCTTC

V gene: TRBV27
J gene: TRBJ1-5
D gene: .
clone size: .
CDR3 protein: CASSSFGGQPQHF
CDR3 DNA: TGTGCCAGCAGTTCCTTCGGGGGACAGCCCCAGCATTTT

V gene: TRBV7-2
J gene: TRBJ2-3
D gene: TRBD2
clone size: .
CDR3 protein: CASSSHLGLAGGGTQYF
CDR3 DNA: TGTGCCAGCAGCTCACACCTCGGACTAGCGGGAGGGGGTACGCAGTATTTT

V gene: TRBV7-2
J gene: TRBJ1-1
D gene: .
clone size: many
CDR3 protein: CASSLSGHTEAFF
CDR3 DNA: TGTGCCAGCAGCTTATCGGGTCACACTGAAGCTTTCTTT

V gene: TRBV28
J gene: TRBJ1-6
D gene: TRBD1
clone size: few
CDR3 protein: CATLQGRGSPLHF
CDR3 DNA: TGTGCCACCCTACAGGGGAGAGGATCACCCCTCCACTTT

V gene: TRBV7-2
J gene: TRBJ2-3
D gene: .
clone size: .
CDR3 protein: CASTPQFTDTQYF
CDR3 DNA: TGTGCCAGCACCCCGCAATTCACAGATACGCAGTATTTT

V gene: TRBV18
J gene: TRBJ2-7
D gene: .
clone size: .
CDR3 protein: CASSPEGARYEQYF
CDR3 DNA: TGTGCCAGCTCACCGGAGGGGGCGAGGTACGAGCAGTACTTC

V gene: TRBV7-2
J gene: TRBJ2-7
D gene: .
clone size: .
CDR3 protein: CASSFPQTGASYEQYF
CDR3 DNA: TGTGCCAGCAGCTTTCCCCAGACGGGGGCCAGCTACGAGCAGTACTTC

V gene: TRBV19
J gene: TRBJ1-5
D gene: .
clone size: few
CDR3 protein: CASSIRPDPAQHF
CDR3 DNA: TGTGCCAGTAGTATTCGACCGGACCCAGCCCAGCATTTT

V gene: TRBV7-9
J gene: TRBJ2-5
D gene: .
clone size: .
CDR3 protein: CASSLVLAVATQYF
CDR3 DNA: TGTGCCAGCAGCTTAGTGTTAGCTGTTGCGACCCAGTACTTC

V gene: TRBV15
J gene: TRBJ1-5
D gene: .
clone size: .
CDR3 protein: CATSRGPDGLNQPQHF
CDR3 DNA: TGTGCCACCAGCAGAGGCCCGGACGGGTTAAATCAGCCCCAGCATTTT

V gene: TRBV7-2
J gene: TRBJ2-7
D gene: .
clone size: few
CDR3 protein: CASSLSDYEQYF
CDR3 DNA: TGTGCCAGCAGCCTGAGTGATTACGAGCAGTACTTC

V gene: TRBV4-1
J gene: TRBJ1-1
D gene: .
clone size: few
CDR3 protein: CASSQDYDRPVAFF
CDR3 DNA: TGCGCCAGCAGCCAAGATTATGACCGACCGGTAGCTTTCTTT